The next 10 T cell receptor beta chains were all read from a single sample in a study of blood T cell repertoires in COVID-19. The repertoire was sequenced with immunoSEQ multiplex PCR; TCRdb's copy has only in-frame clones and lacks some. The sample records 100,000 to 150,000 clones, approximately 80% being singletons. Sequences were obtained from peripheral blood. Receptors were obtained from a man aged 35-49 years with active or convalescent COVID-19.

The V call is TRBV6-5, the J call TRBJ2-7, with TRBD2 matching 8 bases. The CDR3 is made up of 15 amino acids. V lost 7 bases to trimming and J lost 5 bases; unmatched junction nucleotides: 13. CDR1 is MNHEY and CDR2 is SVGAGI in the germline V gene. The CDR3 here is CASTKKGAGVDEQYF. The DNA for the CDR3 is TGTGCCAGCACCAAAAAGGGAGCGGGGGTTGACGAGCAGTACTTC.

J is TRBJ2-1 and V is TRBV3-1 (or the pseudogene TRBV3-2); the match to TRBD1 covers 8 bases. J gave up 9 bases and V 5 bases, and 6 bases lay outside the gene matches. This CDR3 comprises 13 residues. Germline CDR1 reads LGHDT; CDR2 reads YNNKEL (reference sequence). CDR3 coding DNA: TGTGCCAGCAGCACCCGGACAGGGAGTGAGCAGTTCTTC. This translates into CASSTRTGSEQFF.

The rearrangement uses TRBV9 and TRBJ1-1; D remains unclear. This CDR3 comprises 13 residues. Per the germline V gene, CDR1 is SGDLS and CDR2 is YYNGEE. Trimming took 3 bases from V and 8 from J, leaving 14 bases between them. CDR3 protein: CASSADTAWEAFF. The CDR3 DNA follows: TGTGCCAGCAGCGCCGACACCGCATGGGAAGCTTTCTTT. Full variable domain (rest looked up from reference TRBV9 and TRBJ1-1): DSGVTQTPKHLITATGQRVTLRCSPRSGDLSVYWYQQSLDQGLQFLIQYYNGEERAKGNILERFSAQQFPDLHSELNLSSLELGDSALYFCASSADTAWEAFFGQGTRLTVV.

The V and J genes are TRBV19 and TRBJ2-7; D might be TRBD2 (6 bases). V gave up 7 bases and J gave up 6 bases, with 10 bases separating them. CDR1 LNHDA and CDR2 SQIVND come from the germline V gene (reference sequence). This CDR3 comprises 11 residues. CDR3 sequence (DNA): TGTGCCAGTACCCACGGGGGCGAGCAGTACTTC. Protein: CASTHGGEQYF.

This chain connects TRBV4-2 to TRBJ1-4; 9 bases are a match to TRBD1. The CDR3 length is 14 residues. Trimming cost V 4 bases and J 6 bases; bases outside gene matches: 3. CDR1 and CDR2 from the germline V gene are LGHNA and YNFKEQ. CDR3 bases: TGTGCCAGCAGCCCAGGGGACAGGGATGAAAAACTGTTTTTT. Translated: CASSPGDRDEKLFF.

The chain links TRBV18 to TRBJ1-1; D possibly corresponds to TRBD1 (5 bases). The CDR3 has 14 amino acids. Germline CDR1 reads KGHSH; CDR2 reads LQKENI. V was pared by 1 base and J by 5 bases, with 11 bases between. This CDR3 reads CASSPRPGITEAFF. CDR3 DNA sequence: TGTGCCAGCTCACCACGTCCAGGGATTACTGAAGCTTTCTTT.

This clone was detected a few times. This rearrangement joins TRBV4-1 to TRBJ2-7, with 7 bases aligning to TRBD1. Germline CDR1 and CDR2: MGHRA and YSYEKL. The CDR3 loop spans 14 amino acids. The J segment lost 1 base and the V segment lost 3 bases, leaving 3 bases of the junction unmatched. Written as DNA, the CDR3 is TGCGCCAGCAGCCACCCGGACAGGTCCTACGAGCAGTACTTC. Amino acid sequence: CASSHPDRSYEQYF.

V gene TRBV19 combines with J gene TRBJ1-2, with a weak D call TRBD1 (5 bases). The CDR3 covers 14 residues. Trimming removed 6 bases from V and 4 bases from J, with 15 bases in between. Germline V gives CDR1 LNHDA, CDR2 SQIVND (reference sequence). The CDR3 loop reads CASRGPGTVYGYTF. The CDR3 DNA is TGTGCCAGTAGGGGGCCGGGGACTGTCTATGGCTACACCTTC.

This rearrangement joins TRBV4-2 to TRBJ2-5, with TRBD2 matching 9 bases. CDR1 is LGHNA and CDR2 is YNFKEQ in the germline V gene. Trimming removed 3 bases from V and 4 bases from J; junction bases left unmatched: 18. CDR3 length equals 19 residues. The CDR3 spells CASSHSLGGERGARETQYF. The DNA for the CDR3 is TGTGCCAGCAGCCATTCCCTAGGGGGCGAGCGGGGGGCCCGAGAGACCCAGTACTTC.

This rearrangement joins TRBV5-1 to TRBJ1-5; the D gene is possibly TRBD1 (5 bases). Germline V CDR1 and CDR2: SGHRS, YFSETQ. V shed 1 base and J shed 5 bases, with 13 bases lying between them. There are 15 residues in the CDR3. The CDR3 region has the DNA TGCGCCAGCAGCTTGTATGGGGGGGTGGATCAGCCCCAGCATTTT. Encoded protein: CASSLYGGVDQPQHF.